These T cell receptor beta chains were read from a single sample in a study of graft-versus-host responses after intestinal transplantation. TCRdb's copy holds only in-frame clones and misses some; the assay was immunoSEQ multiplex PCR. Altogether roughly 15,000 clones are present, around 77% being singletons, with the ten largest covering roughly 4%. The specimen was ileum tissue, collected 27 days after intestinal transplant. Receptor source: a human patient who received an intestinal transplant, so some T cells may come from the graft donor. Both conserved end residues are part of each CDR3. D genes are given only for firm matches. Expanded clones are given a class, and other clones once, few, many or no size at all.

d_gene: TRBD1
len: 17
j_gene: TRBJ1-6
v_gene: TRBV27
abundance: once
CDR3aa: CASSQSGGASYNSPLHF
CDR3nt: TGTGCCAGCAGTCAGTCAGGGGGCGCATCCTATAATTCACCCCTCCACTTT

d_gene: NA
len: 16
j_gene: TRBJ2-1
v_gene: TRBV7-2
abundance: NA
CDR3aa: CASSPRGTGTINEQFF
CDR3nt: TGTGCCAGCAGCCCGAGGGGGACGGGGACCATCAATGAGCAGTTCTTC

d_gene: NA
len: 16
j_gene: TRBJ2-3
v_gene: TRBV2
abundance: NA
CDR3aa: CASSSTSRAGADTQYF
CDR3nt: TGTGCCAGCAGTTCTACGAGCCGGGCAGGGGCAGATACGCAGTATTTT

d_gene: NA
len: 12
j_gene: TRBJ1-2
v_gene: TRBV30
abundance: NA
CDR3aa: CAWSVTGVGYTF
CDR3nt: TGTGCCTGGAGTGTAACAGGAGTTGGCTACACCTTC

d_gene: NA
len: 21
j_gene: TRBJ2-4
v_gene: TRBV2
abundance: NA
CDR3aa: CASSEAVGGRGKRLAKNIQYF
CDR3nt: TGTGCCAGCAGTGAAGCGGTCGGGGGCAGGGGGAAAAGACTAGCCAAAAACATTCAGTACTTC

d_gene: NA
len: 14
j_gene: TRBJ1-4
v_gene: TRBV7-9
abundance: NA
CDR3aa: CASSSGAGNEKLFF
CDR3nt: TGTGCCAGCAGCTCAGGGGCGGGCAATGAAAAACTGTTTTTT

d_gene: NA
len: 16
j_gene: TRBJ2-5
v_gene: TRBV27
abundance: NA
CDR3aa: CASKTDGYGGIETQYF
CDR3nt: TGTGCCAGCAAAACGGACGGGTATGGAGGGATAGAGACCCAGTACTTC

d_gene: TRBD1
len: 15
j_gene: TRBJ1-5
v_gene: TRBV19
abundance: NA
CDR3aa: CASTLGQGPFQPQHF
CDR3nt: TGTGCCAGTACCCTAGGACAGGGTCCGTTCCAGCCCCAGCATTTT

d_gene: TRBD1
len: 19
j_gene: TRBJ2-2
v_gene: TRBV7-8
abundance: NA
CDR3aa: CASSFLSGQGGSSTGELFF
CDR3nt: TGTGCCAGCAGCTTCCTTAGCGGACAGGGTGGAAGTAGTACCGGGGAGCTGTTTTTT

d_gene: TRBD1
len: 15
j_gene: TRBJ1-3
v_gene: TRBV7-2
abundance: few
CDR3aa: CASSKRQGSGNTIYF
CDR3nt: TGTGCCAGCAGCAAGAGACAGGGTTCTGGAAACACCATATATTTT

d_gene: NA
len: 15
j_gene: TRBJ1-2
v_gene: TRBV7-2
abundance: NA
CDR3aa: CASSLELPGNYGYTF
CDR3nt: TGTGCCAGCAGCTTAGAGTTGCCAGGCAACTATGGCTACACCTTC

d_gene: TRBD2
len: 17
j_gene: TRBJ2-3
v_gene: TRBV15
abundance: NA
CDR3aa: CATSRDRDSGAKITQYF
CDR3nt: TGTGCCACCAGCAGAGATCGGGATAGCGGGGCCAAAATTACGCAGTATTTT

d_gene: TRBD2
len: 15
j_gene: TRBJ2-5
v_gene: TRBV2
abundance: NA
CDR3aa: CASSLGTSSTETQYF
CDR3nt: TGTGCCAGCAGCCTCGGGACTAGCTCGACAGAGACCCAGTACTTC

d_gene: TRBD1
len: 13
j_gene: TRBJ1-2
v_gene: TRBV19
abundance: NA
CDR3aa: CASMGDRRDGYTF
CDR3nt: TGTGCCAGTATGGGGGACAGACGAGATGGCTACACCTTC

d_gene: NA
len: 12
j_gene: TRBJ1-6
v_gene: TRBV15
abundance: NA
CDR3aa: CATSKEGSPLHF
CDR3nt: TGTGCCACCAGCAAGGAGGGTTCACCCCTCCACTTT

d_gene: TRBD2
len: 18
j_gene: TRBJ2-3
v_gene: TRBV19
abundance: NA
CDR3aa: CAGSKVIRGGPGGGTQYF
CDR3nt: TGTGCCGGTAGTAAGGTTATCCGCGGAGGACCTGGGGGGGGTACGCAGTATTTT

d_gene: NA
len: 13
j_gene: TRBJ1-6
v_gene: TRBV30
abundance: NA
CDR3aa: CAWSTGDNSPLHF
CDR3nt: TGTGCCTGGAGTACAGGAGATAATTCACCCCTCCACTTT

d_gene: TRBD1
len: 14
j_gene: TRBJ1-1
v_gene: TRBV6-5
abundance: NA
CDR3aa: CASSWGQMNTEAFF
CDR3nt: TGTGCCAGCAGTTGGGGACAGATGAACACTGAAGCTTTCTTT

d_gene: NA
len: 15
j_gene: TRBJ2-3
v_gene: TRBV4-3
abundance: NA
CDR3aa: CASSQDRGRSDTQYF
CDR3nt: TGCGCCAGCAGCCAAGACAGGGGCAGGTCAGATACGCAGTATTTT

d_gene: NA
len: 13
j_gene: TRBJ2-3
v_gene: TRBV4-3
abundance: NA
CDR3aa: CASSQETTDTQYF
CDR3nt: TGCGCCAGCAGCCAAGAGACAACAGATACGCAGTATTTT

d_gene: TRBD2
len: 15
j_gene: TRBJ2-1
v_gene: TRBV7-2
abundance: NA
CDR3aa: CASSLFVAGDNEQFF
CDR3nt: TGTGCCAGCAGCTTATTTGTAGCGGGGGACAATGAGCAGTTCTTC

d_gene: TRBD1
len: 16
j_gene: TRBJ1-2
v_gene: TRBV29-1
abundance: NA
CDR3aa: CSVEGSLDRGDYGYTF
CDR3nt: TGCAGCGTTGAGGGCTCTCTAGACAGGGGGGACTATGGCTACACCTTC